The 3 T cell receptor beta chains below all came from one sample that was sequenced in a study of T-cell memory formation after mild COVID-19 (dated by TCRdb to 2020 to 2023). Library generation was performed with 5' RACE. TCRdb shows the sequencer as Illumina NovaSeq 6000. Using fastp trimming at Q25 and MiXCR clonotype assembly, TCRdb reanalyzed the public sequencing data and kept in-frame beta chains. Each record represents a unique CDR3 protein, reported with the most common genes and DNA among its rows. Present in this sample are about 170,000 distinct CDR3 sequences, roughly 13% of which were seen just once. The top ten clones comprise 3% to 4% of the sample. What was sequenced was PBMCs or a T cell subset sorted from them (not recorded which). The receptors originated from a man aged 18 to 30 who had mild COVID-19 (a few samples of this study predate the infection). The sample titles of this study are shuffled in the database, so cell type and time point are left out; the donor was told from shared clones.

This clonotype was detected only a few times. V gene TRBV7-9 combines with J gene TRBJ1-1; unclear D gene. The CDR3 is made up of 13 amino acids. From germline, CDR1 is SEHNR and CDR2 FQNEAQ (reference sequence). V was clipped by 3 bases and J by 6 bases, with 11 bases between them. The CDR3 DNA is TGTGCCAGCAGCTTCCGTGCCGTCCCTGAAGCTTTCTTT. It translates to CASSFRAVPEAFF.

V gene TRBV2 combines with J gene TRBJ1-1, with D possibly being TRBD1 (6 bases). CDR3 length: 15 amino acids. The germline V gene has CDR1 SNHLY and CDR2 FYNNEI. The ends were cut back, 6 bases at V and 1 base at J, with 15 bases in the middle. The CDR3, as DNA: TGTGCCAGCAGATTATTGCAGGGGCCGAACACTGAAGCTTTCTTT. This codes for CASRLLQGPNTEAFF.

The V gene is TRBV20-1, the J gene TRBJ2-3, with TRBD2 matching over 11 bases. With 6 bases clipped from V and 1 base from J, the junction kept 3 bases outside the gene matches. The V gene's germline CDR1 is DFQATT and CDR2 SNEGSKA (reference sequence). The CDR3 length is 14 residues. The CDR3 nucleotides read TGCAGTGCGATAGCGGGGGGGCGCACAGATACGCAGTATTTT. Protein sequence: CSAIAGGRTDTQYF.